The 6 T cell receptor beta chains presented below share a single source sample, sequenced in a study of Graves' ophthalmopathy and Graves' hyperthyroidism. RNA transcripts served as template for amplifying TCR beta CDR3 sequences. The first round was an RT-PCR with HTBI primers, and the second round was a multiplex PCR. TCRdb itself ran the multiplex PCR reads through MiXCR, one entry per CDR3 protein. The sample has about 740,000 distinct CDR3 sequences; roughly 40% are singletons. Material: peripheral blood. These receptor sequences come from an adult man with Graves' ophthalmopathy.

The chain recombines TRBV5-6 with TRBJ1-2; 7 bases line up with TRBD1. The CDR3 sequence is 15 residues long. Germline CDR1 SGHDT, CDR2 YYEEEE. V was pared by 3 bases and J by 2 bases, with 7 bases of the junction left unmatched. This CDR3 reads CASSSSGTVNYGYTF. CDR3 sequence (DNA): TGTGCCAGCAGCTCATCCGGGACAGTGAACTATGGCTACACCTTC. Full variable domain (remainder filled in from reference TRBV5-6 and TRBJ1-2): DAGVTQSPTHLIKTRGQQVTLRCSPKSGHDTVSWYQQALGQGPQFIFQYYEEEERQRGNFPDRFSGHQFPNYSSELNVNALLLGDSALYLCASSSSGTVNYGYTFGSGTRLTVV.

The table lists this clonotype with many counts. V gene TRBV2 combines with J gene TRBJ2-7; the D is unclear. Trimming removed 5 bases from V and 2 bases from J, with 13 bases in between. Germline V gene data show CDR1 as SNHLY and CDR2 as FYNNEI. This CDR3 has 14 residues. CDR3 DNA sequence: TGTGCCAGCAGTTCCCCTAACAGTCCCTACGAGCAGTACTTC. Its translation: CASSSPNSPYEQYF.

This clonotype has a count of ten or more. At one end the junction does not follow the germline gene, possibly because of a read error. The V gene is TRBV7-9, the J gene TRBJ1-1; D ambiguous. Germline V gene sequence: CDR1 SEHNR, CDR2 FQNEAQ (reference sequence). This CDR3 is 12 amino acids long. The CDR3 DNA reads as TGCGCCAGCAGCAAAGAAGGCACTGAAGCTTTCTTT. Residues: CASSKEGTEAFF.

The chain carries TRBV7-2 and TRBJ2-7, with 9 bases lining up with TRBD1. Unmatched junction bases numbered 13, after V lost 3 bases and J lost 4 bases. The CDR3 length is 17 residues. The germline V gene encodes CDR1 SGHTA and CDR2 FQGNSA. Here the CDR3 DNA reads TGTGCCAGCAGCTTGAATGTTTTGTCGGGACAGGGTTACGAGCAGTACTTC. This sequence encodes CASSLNVLSGQGYEQYF.

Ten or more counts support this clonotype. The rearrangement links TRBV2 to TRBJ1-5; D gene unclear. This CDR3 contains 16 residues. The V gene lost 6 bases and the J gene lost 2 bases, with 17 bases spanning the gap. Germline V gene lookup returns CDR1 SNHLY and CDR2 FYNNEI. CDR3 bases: TGTGCCAGCAGCCCGGTCCGGGGAGTCGGCAATCAGCCCCAGCATTTT. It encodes CASSPVRGVGNQPQHF.

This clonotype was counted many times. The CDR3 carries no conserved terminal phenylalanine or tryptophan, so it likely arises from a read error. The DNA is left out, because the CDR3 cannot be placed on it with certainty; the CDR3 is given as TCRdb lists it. CDR3 sequence: CVPCVGSGTY. The chain carries TRBV25-1 and TRBJ1-4; the table names TRBD1, a call not compared with the DNA. The CDR3 spans 10 amino acids, including both terminal residues. Looked up from germline, CDR1 is MGHDK and CDR2 is SYGVNS.